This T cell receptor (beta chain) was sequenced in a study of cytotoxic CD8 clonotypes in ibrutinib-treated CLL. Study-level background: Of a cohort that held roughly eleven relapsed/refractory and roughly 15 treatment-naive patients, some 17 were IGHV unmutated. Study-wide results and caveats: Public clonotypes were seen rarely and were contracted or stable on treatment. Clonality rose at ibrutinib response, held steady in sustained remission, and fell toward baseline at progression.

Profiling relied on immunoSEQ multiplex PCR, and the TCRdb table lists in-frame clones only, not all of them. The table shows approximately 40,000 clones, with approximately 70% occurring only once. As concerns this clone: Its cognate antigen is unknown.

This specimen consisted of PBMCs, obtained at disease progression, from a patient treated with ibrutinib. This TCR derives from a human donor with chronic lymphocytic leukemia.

The CDR3 here is CASSKGTSGGAEGLNTQYF. The DNA for the CDR3 is TGTGCCAGCAGCAAAGGGACTAGCGGGGGGGCTGAAGGTTTGAATACGCAGTATTTT. This chain links TRBV7-6 with TRBJ2-3; 16 bases fit TRBD2. The V and J ends lost 5 bases and 7 bases, in that order; junction bases with no gene match: 15. Germline lookup yields CDR1 SGHVS and CDR2 FNYEAQ. This CDR3 region has 19 residues.